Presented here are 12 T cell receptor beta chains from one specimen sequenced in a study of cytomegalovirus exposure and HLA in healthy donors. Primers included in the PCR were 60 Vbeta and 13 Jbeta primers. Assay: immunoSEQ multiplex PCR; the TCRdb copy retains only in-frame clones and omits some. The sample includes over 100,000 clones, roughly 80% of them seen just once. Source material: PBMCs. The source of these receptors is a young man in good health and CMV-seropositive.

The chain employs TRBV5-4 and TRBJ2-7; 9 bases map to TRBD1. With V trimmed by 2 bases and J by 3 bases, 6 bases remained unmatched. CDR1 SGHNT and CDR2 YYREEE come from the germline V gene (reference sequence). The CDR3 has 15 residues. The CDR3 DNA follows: TGTGCCAGCAGCTTTCCCCGGACAGGGGTCTACGAGCAGTACTTC. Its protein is CASSFPRTGVYEQYF. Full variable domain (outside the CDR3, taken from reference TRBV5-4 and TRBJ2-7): ETGVTQSPTHLIKTRGQQVTLRCSSQSGHNTVSWYQQALGQGPQFIFQYYREEENGRGNFPPRFSGLQFPNYSSELNVNALELDDSALYLCASSFPRTGVYEQYFGPGTRLTVT.

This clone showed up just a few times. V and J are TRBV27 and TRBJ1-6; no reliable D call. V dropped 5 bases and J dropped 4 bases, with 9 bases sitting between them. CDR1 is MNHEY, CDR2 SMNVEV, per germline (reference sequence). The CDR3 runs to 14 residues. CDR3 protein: CASSPRVYNSPLHF. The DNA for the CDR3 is TGTGCCAGCAGTCCGAGGGTGTATAATTCACCCCTCCACTTT.

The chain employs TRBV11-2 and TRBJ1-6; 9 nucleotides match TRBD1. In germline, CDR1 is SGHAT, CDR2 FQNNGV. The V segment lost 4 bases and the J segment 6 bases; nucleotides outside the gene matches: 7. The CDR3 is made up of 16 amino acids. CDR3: CASSWTGDRRNSPLHF. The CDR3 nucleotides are TGTGCCAGCAGCTGGACAGGGGATAGGCGTAATTCACCCCTCCACTTT.

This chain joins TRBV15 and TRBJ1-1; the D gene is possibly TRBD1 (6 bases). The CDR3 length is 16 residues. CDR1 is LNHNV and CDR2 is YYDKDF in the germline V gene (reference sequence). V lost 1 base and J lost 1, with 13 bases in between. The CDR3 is CATSRAGTNRNTEAFF. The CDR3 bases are TGTGCCACCAGCAGAGCAGGGACAAACCGGAACACTGAAGCTTTCTTT.

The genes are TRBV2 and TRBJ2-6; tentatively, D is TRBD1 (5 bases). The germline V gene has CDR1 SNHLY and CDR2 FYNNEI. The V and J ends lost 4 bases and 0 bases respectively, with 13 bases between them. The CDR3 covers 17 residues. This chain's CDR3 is CASSGRAIYSGANVLTF. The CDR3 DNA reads TGTGCCAGCAGTGGCAGGGCCATTTACTCTGGGGCCAACGTCCTGACTTTC.

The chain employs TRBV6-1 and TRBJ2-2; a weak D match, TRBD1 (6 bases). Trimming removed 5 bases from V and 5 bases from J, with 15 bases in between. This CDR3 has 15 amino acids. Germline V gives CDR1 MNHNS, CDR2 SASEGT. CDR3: CASSSQGRGTGELFF. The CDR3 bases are TGTGCCAGCAGTTCACAGGGTAGGGGGACCGGGGAGCTGTTTTTT.

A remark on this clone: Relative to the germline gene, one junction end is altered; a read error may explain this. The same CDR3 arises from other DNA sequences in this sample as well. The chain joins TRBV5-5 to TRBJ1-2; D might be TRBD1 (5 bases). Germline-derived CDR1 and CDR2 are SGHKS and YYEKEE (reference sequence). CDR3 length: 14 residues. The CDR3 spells CASSLFDSHYGYTF. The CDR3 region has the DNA TGTGCCAGCAGCTTGTTCGACAGCCACTATGGCTACACCTTT.

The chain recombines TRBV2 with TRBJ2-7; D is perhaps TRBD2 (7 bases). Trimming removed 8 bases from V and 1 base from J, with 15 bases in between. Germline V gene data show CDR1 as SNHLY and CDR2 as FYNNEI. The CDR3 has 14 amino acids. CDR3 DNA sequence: TGTGCCAGCGAAAGGGGAGGGACATCCTACGAGCAGTACGTC. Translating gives CASERGGTSYEQYV.

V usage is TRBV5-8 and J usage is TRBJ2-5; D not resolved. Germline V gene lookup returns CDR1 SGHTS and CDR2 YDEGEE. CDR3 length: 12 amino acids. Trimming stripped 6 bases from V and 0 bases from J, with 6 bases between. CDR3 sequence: CASNYNQETQYF. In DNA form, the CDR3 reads TGTGCCAGCAACTACAACCAAGAGACCCAGTACTTC.

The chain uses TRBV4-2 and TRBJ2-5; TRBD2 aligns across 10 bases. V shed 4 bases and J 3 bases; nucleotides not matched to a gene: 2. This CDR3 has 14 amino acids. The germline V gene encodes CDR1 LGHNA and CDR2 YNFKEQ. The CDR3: CASSPSGSEETQYF. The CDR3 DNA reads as TGTGCCAGCAGCCCTAGCGGGAGCGAAGAGACCCAGTACTTC.

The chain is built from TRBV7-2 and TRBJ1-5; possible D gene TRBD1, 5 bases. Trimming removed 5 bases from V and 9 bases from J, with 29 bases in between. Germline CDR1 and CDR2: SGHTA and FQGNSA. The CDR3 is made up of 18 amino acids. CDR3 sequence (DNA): TGTGCCAGCAGCCTAACCCGGGGAGGGGACCTTATCAAGCCGCCCCAGCATTTT. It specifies CASSLTRGGDLIKPPQHF.

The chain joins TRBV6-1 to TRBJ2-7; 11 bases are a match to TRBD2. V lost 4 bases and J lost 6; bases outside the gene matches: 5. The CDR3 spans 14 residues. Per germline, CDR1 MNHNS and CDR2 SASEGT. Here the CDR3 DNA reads TGTGCCAGCAGTGTCGGGACTAGCGGTGCCGAGCAGTACGTC. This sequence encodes CASSVGTSGAEQYV.